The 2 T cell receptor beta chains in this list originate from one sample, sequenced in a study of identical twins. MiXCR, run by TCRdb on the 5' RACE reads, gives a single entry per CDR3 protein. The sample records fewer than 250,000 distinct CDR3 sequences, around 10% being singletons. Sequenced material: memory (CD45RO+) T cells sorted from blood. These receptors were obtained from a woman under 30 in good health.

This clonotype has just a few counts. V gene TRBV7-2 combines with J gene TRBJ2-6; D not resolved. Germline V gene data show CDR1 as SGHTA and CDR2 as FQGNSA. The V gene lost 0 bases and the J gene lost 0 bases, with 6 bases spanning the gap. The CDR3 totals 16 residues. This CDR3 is CASSLAQHSGANVLTF. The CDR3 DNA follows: TGTGCCAGCAGCTTAGCGCAACACTCTGGGGCCAACGTCCTGACTTTC.

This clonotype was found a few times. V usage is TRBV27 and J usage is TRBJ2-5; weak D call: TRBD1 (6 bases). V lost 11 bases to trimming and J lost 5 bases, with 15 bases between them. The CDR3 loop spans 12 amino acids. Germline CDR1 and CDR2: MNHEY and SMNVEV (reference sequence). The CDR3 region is CALNRVGETQYF. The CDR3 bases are TGTGCCCTTAACAGGGTCGGGGAGACCCAGTACTTC.